This passage covers 29 T cell receptor beta chains from one sample sequenced in a study of blood T cell repertoires in COVID-19. TCRdb keeps only in-frame clones here, not all; method: immunoSEQ multiplex PCR. The sample holds 300,000 to 450,000 clones, approximately 89% seen once. The sample comprised peripheral blood. The receptors here all came from a woman aged 55-70 years with COVID-19, enrolled during active disease.

The V and J genes are TRBV19 and TRBJ1-3; possible D gene TRBD1, 5 bases. Germline-derived CDR1 and CDR2 are LNHDA and SQIVND (reference sequence). The V gene lost 8 bases and the J gene lost 3 bases, with 11 bases spanning the gap. This CDR3 comprises 13 residues. The CDR3 coding sequence is TGTGCCAGTGTAGGGGCTAATGGAAACACCATATATTTT. Its protein is CASVGANGNTIYF.

The genes are TRBV6-5 and TRBJ1-1; possible D gene TRBD1, 6 bases. This CDR3 contains 14 residues. The germline V gene encodes CDR1 MNHEY and CDR2 SVGAGI. Trimming left V 5 bases short and J 8 bases short, with 18 bases between. CDR3 sequence: CASSPPGQPREAFF. CDR3 nucleotides: TGTGCCAGCAGTCCCCCAGGACAGCCGCGCGAAGCTTTCTTT.

V and J are TRBV2 and TRBJ1-2; TRBD1 matches 8 bases. CDR3 length equals 17 residues. Germline V gene lookup returns CDR1 SNHLY and CDR2 FYNNEI. Trimming at V came to 1 base and at J to 2 bases, leaving 9 bases not matched to a gene. The CDR3 DNA reads as TGTGCCAGCAGTGAAGGTCTCATGAGGACAGGGAACTATGGCTACACCTTC. Its protein product is CASSEGLMRTGNYGYTF.

The V and J genes are TRBV28 and TRBJ1-5, with D uncertain. This CDR3 has 14 residues. The germline V gene encodes CDR1 MDHEN and CDR2 SYDVKM. The V gene lost 7 bases and the J gene lost 3 bases, with 13 bases spanning the gap. The CDR3 reads CASTLVQANQPQHF. The DNA of the CDR3 is TGTGCCAGCACATTGGTGCAGGCCAATCAGCCCCAGCATTTT.

The chain is built from TRBV18 and TRBJ1-1; D unclear. The CDR3 is made up of 17 amino acids. The V gene lost 1 base and the J gene lost 0 bases, with 15 bases spanning the gap. CDR1 is KGHSH, CDR2 LQKENI, per germline. The CDR3 sequence: CASSPRQGVRMNTEAFF. DNA for the CDR3: TGTGCCAGCTCACCACGCCAAGGAGTAAGAATGAACACTGAAGCTTTCTTT.

The CDR3 coding sequence is TGTGCCAGCAGCTTAGGACCGGGACAGGCGAGCACAGATACGCAGTATTTT. Amino acid sequence: CASSLGPGQASTDTQYF. The chain links TRBV7-9 to TRBJ2-3; 8 bases line up with TRBD1. CDR1 SEHNR and CDR2 FQNEAQ come from the germline V gene (reference sequence). Losses at the gene ends were 1 base for V and 0 bases for J; bases not matched to a gene: 6. The CDR3 covers 17 residues.

The chain uses TRBV11-1 and TRBJ1-1, with D perhaps TRBD1 (5 bases). V lost 1 base and J lost 3, with 9 bases in between. The CDR3 loop spans 14 amino acids. Germline CDR1 reads SGHAT; CDR2 reads FQDESV (reference sequence). The CDR3 DNA sequence: TGTGCCAGCAGCTTAGAGGGGTGGGACACTGAAGCTTTCTTT. Protein sequence: CASSLEGWDTEAFF.

J is TRBJ1-1 and V is TRBV12-3 or TRBV12-4, with D possibly TRBD1 on 5 matching bases. The CDR3 runs to 11 residues. Trimming stripped 6 bases from V and 8 bases from J, with 10 bases between. The CDR3 DNA reads as TGTGCCAGCAGCAGGACAACCGAAGCTTTCTTT. This encodes CASSRTTEAFF.

J is TRBJ2-1 and V is TRBV6-5; D not certain. CDR3 length: 13 amino acids. CDR1 is MNHEY and CDR2 is SVGAGI in the germline V gene. Trimming removed 4 bases at V and 0 bases at J, with 4 bases between. The CDR3 nucleotides are TGTGCCAGCAGTTGGAGCTCCTACAATGAGCAGTTCTTC. This gives the protein CASSWSSYNEQFF.

The chain employs TRBV12-3 or TRBV12-4 and TRBJ2-7; 7 nucleotides agree with TRBD2. Unmatched junction bases numbered 8, after V lost 6 bases and J lost 6 bases. The CDR3 extends over 13 amino acids. The CDR3 DNA sequence: TGTGCCAGCAGCCCAGGCAGCGGGGCCGAGCAGTACTTC. This translates into CASSPGSGAEQYF.

This chain uses TRBV7-9 with TRBJ2-7; perhaps TRBD2 as D (5 bases). Trimming took off 1 base at V and 0 bases at J, with 7 bases between the two ends. CDR1 and CDR2 from the germline V gene are SEHNR and FQNEAQ (reference sequence). The CDR3 covers 14 residues. The CDR3 sequence is CASSLGEGSYEQYF. CDR3 bases: TGTGCCAGCAGCTTAGGCGAGGGCTCCTACGAGCAGTACTTC.

This rearrangement joins TRBV5-4 to TRBJ2-7; possibly TRBD1 for D (5 bases). Germline lookup yields CDR1 SGHNT and CDR2 YYREEE (reference sequence). The V and J ends lost 2 bases and 4 bases respectively, with 7 bases between them. The CDR3 sequence is 12 residues long. The CDR3, as DNA: TGTGCCAGCAGCTTTCCAGGGTACGAGCAGTACTTC. Translation: CASSFPGYEQYF.

This chain links TRBV19 with TRBJ2-4; 8 bases match TRBD1. V trimming: 10 bases; J trimming: 4 bases; junction bases outside the gene matches: 15. Germline V gene sequence: CDR1 LNHDA, CDR2 SQIVND (reference sequence). This CDR3 is built from 16 residues. This CDR3 reads CATSSGGRAPKNIQYF. The CDR3 DNA reads as TGTGCCACTTCATCAGGGGGCAGGGCACCAAAAAACATTCAGTACTTC.

This clone was detected many times. This chain joins TRBV7-9 and TRBJ2-7; D possibly corresponds to TRBD2 (5 bases). Germline CDR1 SEHNR, CDR2 FQNEAQ (reference sequence). V was trimmed by 5 bases and J by 2 bases, leaving 13 bases between them. CDR3 length: 14 amino acids. The CDR3 here is CASSLGLVTYEQYF. The CDR3 nucleotides read TGTGCCAGCAGCCTTGGACTGGTCACCTACGAGCAGTACTTC.

The J gene is TRBJ2-5, the V gene TRBV9; 8 nucleotides align to TRBD1. CDR3 length equals 14 residues. In germline, CDR1 is SGDLS, CDR2 YYNGEE. V gave up 4 bases and J gave up 5 bases; unmatched junction bases: 7. The CDR3: CASSPGQGRETQYF. In DNA form, the CDR3 reads TGTGCCAGCAGCCCTGGACAGGGCCGGGAGACCCAGTACTTC. Supplemented by reference TRBV9 and TRBJ2-5, the full variable domain reads DSGVTQTPKHLITATGQRVTLRCSPRSGDLSVYWYQQSLDQGLQFLIQYYNGEERAKGNILERFSAQQFPDLHSELNLSSLELGDSALYFCASSPGQGRETQYFGPGTRLLVL.

The chain links TRBV6-1 to TRBJ1-1; D is possibly TRBD1 (5 bases). Trimming stripped 2 bases from V and 4 bases from J, with 11 bases between. The CDR3 is made up of 14 amino acids. CDR1 and CDR2 from the germline V gene are MNHNS and SASEGT. CDR3 sequence (DNA): TGTGCCAGCAGTGAATGGCAGGGAGGCACTGAAGCTTTCTTT. This gives the protein CASSEWQGGTEAFF.

This clone was observed a few times. The rearrangement joins TRBV7-9 to TRBJ2-7, with D possibly TRBD1 on 5 matching bases. The CDR3 runs 14 residues. CDR1 and CDR2 (germline): SEHNR, FQNEAQ (reference sequence). Trimming removed 1 base at V and 2 bases at J, with 9 bases between. The chain's CDR3 is CASSLVAGPYEQYF. The CDR3 bases are TGTGCCAGCAGCTTAGTCGCAGGGCCCTACGAGCAGTACTTC.

The chain carries TRBV28 and TRBJ2-5, with 7 bases matching TRBD1. This CDR3 is built from 15 residues. Germline V gene lookup returns CDR1 MDHEN and CDR2 SYDVKM. V was pared by 5 bases and J by 4 bases, with 10 bases of the junction left unmatched. The CDR3 here is CASSRAGTAAETQYF. The DNA of the CDR3 is TGTGCCAGCAGTCGGGCCGGGACAGCTGCAGAGACCCAGTACTTC.

The chain couples TRBV29-1 to TRBJ2-1, with TRBD1 matching 8 bases. The germline V gene encodes CDR1 SQVTM and CDR2 ANQGSEA. This CDR3 comprises 14 residues. V lost 3 bases, J lost 3 bases, and 4 bases stayed unmatched. CDR3 sequence reads: CSVERTGLYNEQFF. CDR3 nucleotides: TGCAGCGTTGAGAGGACAGGGCTCTACAATGAGCAGTTCTTC.

The chain recombines TRBV20-1 with TRBJ1-5; no reliable D call. Germline lookup yields CDR1 DFQATT and CDR2 SNEGSKA (reference sequence). The germline V and J ends were trimmed by 3 bases and 6 bases, with 12 bases remaining between them. This CDR3 is built from 13 residues. CDR3 residues: CSASRGLGQPQHF. In DNA form, the CDR3 reads TGCAGTGCTAGTCGAGGGTTGGGTCAGCCCCAGCATTTT.

The chain is built from TRBV6-4 and TRBJ1-6; D remains unclear. This CDR3 has 15 amino acids. V gave up 2 bases and J gave up 7 bases, with 12 bases separating them. Germline V lookup: CDR1 MRHNA, CDR2 SNTAGT. DNA for the CDR3: TGTGCCAGCAGTGACAGAAGCGGTCAAAATTCACCCCTCCACTTT. Protein product: CASSDRSGQNSPLHF.

The V and J genes are TRBV6-5 and TRBJ2-7; tentatively, D is TRBD1 (7 bases). There are 15 residues in the CDR3. Trimming removed 7 bases from V and 0 bases from J, with 16 bases in between. Germline V gives CDR1 MNHEY, CDR2 SVGAGI. For the CDR3, the DNA is TGTGCCAGCATTGGGGGGACAGACAGCTCCTACGAGCAGTACTTC. Protein sequence: CASIGGTDSSYEQYF.

Comments on this clone: This CDR3 is also generated by other DNA sequences in the sample. This chain links TRBV5-1 with TRBJ1-1; 7 bases agree with TRBD1. CDR1 is SGHRS, CDR2 YFSETQ, per germline. The CDR3 length is 14 residues. The V gene end was trimmed by 0 bases and the J gene end by 4 bases; junction bases not matched to a gene: 3. CDR3 bases: TGCGCCAGCAGCTTGGGAGGGGGCGTCACTGAAGCTTTCTTT. This codes for CASSLGGGVTEAFF.

The chain has TRBV28 and TRBJ2-7, with 11 bases matching TRBD1. V lost 2 bases to trimming and J lost 4 bases; unmatched junction nucleotides: 4. Germline values: CDR1 MDHEN, CDR2 SYDVKM. This CDR3 contains 15 residues. The CDR3: CASSLTGTGGYEQYF. CDR3 DNA: TGTGCCAGCAGTTTAACCGGGACAGGGGGTTACGAGCAGTACTTC.

The chain is built from TRBV10-2 and TRBJ1-2; D is possibly TRBD1 (5 bases). This CDR3 comprises 13 residues. In germline, CDR1 is WSHSY, CDR2 SAAADI. With 3 bases removed from V and 6 bases from J, the gap between germline ends came to 11 bases. The CDR3, as DNA: TGCGCCAGCAGTGATTCGGGGGTTGATGGCTACACCTTC. Amino acids: CASSDSGVDGYTF.

Comments on this clone: The sample contains more than one DNA sequence encoding this CDR3. The J gene is TRBJ1-5, the V gene TRBV19; D is undetermined. CDR1 LNHDA and CDR2 SQIVND come from the germline V gene (reference sequence). CDR3 length: 12 residues. V lost 8 bases and J lost 2, with 7 bases in between. The CDR3 reads CASQEGNQPQHF. CDR3 coding DNA: TGTGCCAGTCAGGAAGGCAATCAGCCCCAGCATTTT. The entire variable domain, with the rest obtained from reference TRBV19 and TRBJ1-5, is as follows: DGGITQSPKYLFRKEGQNVTLSCEQNLNHDAMYWYRQDPGQGLRLIYYSQIVNDFQKGDIAEGYSVSREKKESFPLTVTSAQKNPTAFYLCASQEGNQPQHFGDGTRLSIL.

This clone was counted a single time. The chain uses TRBV3-1 (or the pseudogene TRBV3-2) and TRBJ1-4; D call uncertain. V lost 1 base, J lost 8 bases, and 11 bases lay in between. This CDR3 has 14 residues. Germline CDR1 and CDR2: LGHDT and YNNKEL (reference sequence). The CDR3 region has the DNA TGTGCCAGCAGCCAAGGGAGTGAGGGCGAAAAACTGTTTTTT. Translated: CASSQGSEGEKLFF.

The J gene is TRBJ2-3, the V gene TRBV5-4; TRBD2 aligns across 14 bases. V was clipped by 3 bases and J by 7 bases; unmatched bases: 7. The CDR3 runs to 16 residues. Germline V gives CDR1 SGHNT, CDR2 YYREEE (reference sequence). CDR3 nucleotide sequence: TGTGCCAGCAGCTACGGACTAGCGGGGGGCCAATATACGCAGTATTTT. Protein: CASSYGLAGGQYTQYF.

CDR3 in DNA: TGTGCCAGCAGTTACCATGCGGCCGGGGAGCTGTTTTTT. This codes for CASSYHAAGELFF. The rearrangement links TRBV6-5 to TRBJ2-2, with unresolved D. The CDR3 runs 13 residues. The V and J ends lost 2 bases and 6 bases respectively, with 7 bases between them. Germline lookup yields CDR1 MNHEY and CDR2 SVGAGI.